The 7 T cell receptor beta chains below were found in one sample sequenced in a study of cytomegalovirus exposure and HLA in healthy donors. Clones were sequenced by immunoSEQ multiplex PCR, and TCRdb holds only the in-frame ones, with some missing. The sample yields tens of thousands of clones, about 91% seen once. The sequencing sample was made of PBMCs. The origin of the receptors is a woman aged 25 to 39 in good health and CMV-seronegative.

This chain uses TRBV9 with TRBJ2-1; no firm D call. Germline V gene lookup returns CDR1 SGDLS and CDR2 YYNGEE. V was trimmed by 0 bases and J by 8 bases, leaving 3 bases between them. CDR3 length: 11 residues. In nucleotides, the CDR3 is TGTGCCAGCAGCGTAGCGGATGAGCAGTTCTTC. Amino acid sequence: CASSVADEQFF.

This chain connects TRBV10-3 to TRBJ1-1, with a weak D call TRBD1 (6 bases). The V gene lost 5 bases and the J gene lost 0 bases, with 13 bases spanning the gap. The CDR3 totals 15 residues. Germline loops: CDR1 ENHRY, CDR2 SYGVKD. The CDR3: CAISPTRGMNTEAFF. The DNA of the CDR3 is TGTGCCATCAGTCCGACAAGGGGGATGAACACTGAAGCTTTCTTT.

CDR3 nucleotides: TGCAGCTCGGGACAGGGGGAAGACCTTAACTATGGCTACACCTTC. Encoded protein: CSSGQGEDLNYGYTF. The chain joins TRBV29-1 to TRBJ1-2, with TRBD1 matching over 11 bases. The junction had 9 bases not matched to a gene; V was cut back by 8 bases and J by 1 base. Per the germline V gene, CDR1 is SQVTM and CDR2 is ANQGSEA. The CDR3 length is 15 residues.

The chain combines TRBV5-6 with TRBJ1-3, with 7 bases identical to TRBD1. Germline-derived CDR1 and CDR2 are SGHDT and YYEEEE. The J segment lost 0 bases and the V segment lost 2 bases, leaving 8 bases of the junction unmatched. The CDR3 loop spans 17 amino acids. CDR3 sequence reads: CASSFGQDPSSGNTIYF. CDR3 bases: TGTGCCAGCAGCTTTGGACAGGATCCTAGCTCTGGAAACACCATATATTTT.

The chain employs TRBV28 and TRBJ2-5; 7 nucleotides match TRBD1. The germline V gene has CDR1 MDHEN and CDR2 SYDVKM. The CDR3 is 13 residues long. V was pared by 6 bases and J by 2 bases, with 3 bases of the junction left unmatched. Here the CDR3 DNA reads TGTGCCAGCAGCCCGACAGGGCAAGAGACCCAGTACTTC. Translating gives CASSPTGQETQYF.

The CDR3 protein is CASSPPRGTEAFF. CDR3 in DNA: TGTGCCAGCAGTCCCCCTCGAGGGACTGAAGCTTTCTTT. This chain links TRBV6-1 with TRBJ1-1; the D is unclear. V was trimmed by 5 bases and J by 5 bases, leaving 12 bases between them. Looked up from germline, CDR1 is MNHNS and CDR2 is SASEGT. The CDR3 consists of 13 residues.

This chain connects TRBV5-1 to TRBJ1-3; maybe TRBD1 (6 bases). This CDR3 is 15 amino acids long. With 5 bases removed from V and 4 bases from J, the gap between germline ends came to 16 bases. Per the germline V gene, CDR1 is SGHRS and CDR2 is YFSETQ. CDR3 residues: CASRATGYGGNTIYF. CDR3 sequence (DNA): TGCGCCAGCAGGGCTACAGGGTATGGGGGAAACACCATATATTTT.